Described below is a single T cell receptor beta chain sequence and its context. Its specificity is not known. With V trimmed by 10 bases and J by 4 bases, 11 bases remained unmatched. Per the germline V gene, CDR1 is SNHLY and CDR2 is FYNNEI. The CDR3 covers 14 residues. These data originate in a study of T cell responses to AZD1222 COVID-19 vaccine. The assay was immunoSEQ multiplex PCR, and TCRdb's table has in-frame clones only and misses some. The sample has more than 140,000 clones, around nine tenths seen once. Study-wide points: After the peak T cell response, and only then, were repertoires sampled. Of spike-specific TCRs, nearly half reportedly target regions left unmutated in variants. When two AZD1222 doses had been given, Spike-specific TCR breadth and depth rose.

This chain uses TRBV2 with TRBJ1-1; TRBD1 agrees at 8 bases. This TCR was recovered from an adult in good health. This specimen was peripheral blood, taken on day 0 of AZD1222 vaccination. CDR3 DNA sequence: TGTGCCACCTCACCCAGACAGGGGAGCACTGAAGCTTTCTTT. As protein: CATSPRQGSTEAFF.